Listed below are T cell receptor beta chains from one sample, sequenced in a study of T cells after yellow fever vaccination. TCRdb recomputed calls from the 5' RACE reads with MiXCR, one row per CDR3 protein. Altogether approximately 350,000 distinct CDR3 sequences are present, more than 9% being singletons, with the ten largest covering around 20%. The sequencing here drew on PBMCs, taken on the day of the first yellow fever vaccination. The receptors here all came from a man aged 18-30 years who received the YFV17D yellow fever vaccine. CDR3s include the opening cysteine and the closing phenylalanine or tryptophan. A D gene is named only where the DNA matches it firmly. A clone size is listed for some rows: how often the clone was seen (once, few, many), or a class if it is expanded.

clone_size | j_call | v_call | d_call | cdr3_nt | cdr3_aa
few | TRBJ2-3 | TRBV5-5 | TRBD1 | TGTGCCAGCAGCTTCCGGGACAGGGGTTTCCGCGGCACAGATACGCAGTATTTT | CASSFRDRGFRGTDTQYF
many | TRBJ1-4 | TRBV12-3/TRBV12-4 | . | TGTGCCAGCAGTTTTTCGGTAGTGGAGGAAAAACTGTTTTTT | CASSFSVVEEKLFF
. | TRBJ2-3 | TRBV6-1 | TRBD2 | TGTGCCAGCAGCCAACTGGTAGCGGGGGGCCTCAGTACGCAGTATTTT | CASSQLVAGGLSTQYF
few | TRBJ2-1 | TRBV7-2 | TRBD2 | TGTGCCAGCAGCACCCTAGCGGGGGGGCGTAATGAGCAGTTCTTC | CASSTLAGGRNEQFF
few | TRBJ2-4 | TRBV9 | . | TGTGCCAGCAGCGTGGACCTAGGAGGAGACATTCAGTACTTC | CASSVDLGGDIQYF
. | TRBJ2-5 | TRBV7-2 | . | TGTGCCAGCAGCGCTCCACCGGGGGCAGAAGAGACCCAGTACTTC | CASSAPPGAEETQYF
few | TRBJ1-2 | TRBV5-1 | . | TGCGCCAGCACCCCGGCTGTAGGAGGAGGGTATGGCTACACCTTC | CASTPAVGGGYGYTF
few | TRBJ2-3 | TRBV6-2/TRBV6-3 | TRBD1 | TGTGCCAGCAGTCCAGGACAGGGGGCTACAGATACGCAGTATTTT | CASSPGQGATDTQYF
. | TRBJ2-3 | TRBV5-1 | . | TGCGCCAGCAGCCCCGACGGAGGTGGAGGAGCAGATACGCAGTATTTT | CASSPDGGGGADTQYF
. | TRBJ2-7 | TRBV6-1 | . | TGTGCCAGCAGTGAACACTCCTACGAGCAGTACTTC | CASSEHSYEQYF
. | TRBJ2-3 | TRBV7-2 | . | TGTGCCAGCAGCGGGGGAATCACAGATACGCAGTATTTT | CASSGGITDTQYF
few | TRBJ2-1 | TRBV5-1 | TRBD1 | TGCGCCAGCAGCAAAAGTGGGACAGAGCCCTACAATGAGCAGTTCTTC | CASSKSGTEPYNEQFF
. | TRBJ2-3 | TRBV4-2 | . | TGTGCCAGCAGCCAAGAGCGCGGGGGCCGAGGAGATACGCAGTATTTT | CASSQERGGRGDTQYF
. | TRBJ1-4 | TRBV6-5 | . | TGTGCCAGCAGTTACGCCACAGGGTTGGGAAAACTGTTTTTT | CASSYATGLGKLFF
many | TRBJ2-3 | TRBV6-2/TRBV6-3 | . | TGTGCCAGCAGGCCGGACCCCGGCAGCACAGATACGCAGTATTTT | CASRPDPGSTDTQYF
many | TRBJ2-1 | TRBV11-2 | . | TGTGCCAGCAGCCTGAACAGGAATGAGCAGTTCTTC | CASSLNRNEQFF
few | TRBJ2-3 | TRBV12-3/TRBV12-4 | TRBD2 | TGTGCCAGCCCCTCGGGGGGAACAGATACGCAGTATTTT | CASPSGGTDTQYF
. | TRBJ2-5 | TRBV7-2 | . | TGTGCCAGCAGCTTTTGGTTTGATAGCGAAGAGACCCAGTACTTC | CASSFWFDSEETQYF
few | TRBJ2-1 | TRBV6-2/TRBV6-3 | TRBD2 | TGTGCCAGCAGCCCCCCGGTGATAGCGGGGGGGCCACGGCAAGATCATGAGCAGTTCTTC | CASSPPVIAGGPRQDHEQFF
few | TRBJ1-2 | TRBV2 | . | TGTGCCAGCAGGTCGACGGGCAGCTATGGCTACACCTTC | CASRSTGSYGYTF
few | TRBJ1-1 | TRBV11-2 | . | TGTGCCAGCAGCCAAACCTCAGGAGACACTGAAGCTTTCTTT | CASSQTSGDTEAFF
. | TRBJ2-3 | TRBV20-1 | TRBD1 | TGCAGTGCCGTCCCGGGACAGGGTTCGGATACGCAGTATTTT | CSAVPGQGSDTQYF
few | TRBJ2-6 | TRBV5-4 | . | TGTGCCAGCAGCCCCGCGGGTGGCGGGGCCAACGTCCTGACTTTC | CASSPAGGGANVLTF
many | TRBJ2-1 | TRBV5-4 | TRBD2 | TGTGCCAGCAGCTTGTCTGCTAGCGGCTATGAGCAGTTCTTC | CASSLSASGYEQFF
. | TRBJ2-1 | TRBV5-1 | . | TGCGCCAGCACCTTATCAGGGGTTTTCAATGAGCAGTTCTTC | CASTLSGVFNEQFF
few | TRBJ1-5 | TRBV7-2 | TRBD1 | TGTGCCAGCAGCGTCAAGACAGGGGTTAACCAGCCCCAGCATTTT | CASSVKTGVNQPQHF
. | TRBJ1-4 | TRBV5-1 | . | TGCGCCAGCAGTCCCCGCTCTAGTGAAAAACTGTTTTTT | CASSPRSSEKLFF
few | TRBJ2-2 | TRBV4-2 | . | TGTGCCAGCAGCCAAGACTCCGGGGAGCTGTTTTTT | CASSQDSGELFF
. | TRBJ2-1 | TRBV6-2/TRBV6-3 | TRBD2 | TGTGCCAGCAGTTACCCGCTGGCGGGGGGCGCCGGGCCCTACAATGAGCAGTTCTTC | CASSYPLAGGAGPYNEQFF
. | TRBJ1-2 | TRBV20-1 | . | TGCAGTGCTAGATCCTCGTCAATACATGGGGCGTGGCCAGGCTACACCTTC | CSARSSSIHGAWPGYTF
few | TRBJ1-1 | TRBV5-4 | TRBD1 | TGTGCCAGCAGCCCCGCCCAGGGGGTCGACACTGAAGCTTTCTTT | CASSPAQGVDTEAFF
many | TRBJ2-5 | TRBV5-6 | . | TGTGCCAGCAGACGCGACCTTGAAGAGACCCAGTACTTC | CASRRDLEETQYF
. | TRBJ2-2 | TRBV5-1 | . | TGCGCCAGCAGCTTGGGGTCGGGGGCAGCCGGCGGGGAGCTGTTTTTT | CASSLGSGAAGGELFF
few | TRBJ1-1 | TRBV5-4 | . | TGTGCCAGCAGCTGGAGCCAGGGGAACACTGAAGCTTTCTTT | CASSWSQGNTEAFF
. | TRBJ2-7 | TRBV7-2 | TRBD1 | TGTGCCAGCAGCCTTCAGGGAGGGACAGGGGGGTTAGGGCAGTACTTC | CASSLQGGTGGLGQYF
few | TRBJ2-3 | TRBV4-2 | . | TGCGCCAGCAGCCAAGATATAGGGTCTGGCACAGATACGCAGTATTTT | CASSQDIGSGTDTQYF
few | TRBJ2-5 | TRBV5-1 | TRBD2 | TGCGCCAGCAGCTTGGACGGGGGGACGGAGACCCAGTACTTC | CASSLDGGTETQYF
few | TRBJ2-5 | TRBV29-1 | TRBD1 | TGCAGCGTCTCAAGACAGGGTCGGACCCAGTACTTC | CSVSRQGRTQYF
. | TRBJ2-3 | TRBV9 | . | TGTGCCAGCAGCGCTAGCGAAAGGGGTCATACGCAGTATTTT | CASSASERGHTQYF
few | TRBJ2-1 | TRBV6-2/TRBV6-3 | . | TGTGCCAGCAGTTACAGTCCGGGGGCAACCTACAATGAGCAGTTCTTC | CASSYSPGATYNEQFF
. | TRBJ1-2 | TRBV7-2 | TRBD1 | TGTGCCAGCAGCGCAACCGGGACAGGGGGAAATGGCTACACCTTC | CASSATGTGGNGYTF
. | TRBJ2-4 | TRBV7-2 | . | TGTGCCAGCAGCTTGATAGTTACGACCAAAAACATTCAGTACTTC | CASSLIVTTKNIQYF
. | TRBJ1-1 | TRBV25-1 | . | TGTGCCAGCTGGCAAGAGAACACTGAAGCTTTCTTT | CASWQENTEAFF
. | TRBJ2-1 | TRBV18 | . | TGTGCCAGCTCACCTAACGAAGATACCTACAATGAGCAGTTCTTC | CASSPNEDTYNEQFF
. | TRBJ2-2 | TRBV5-4 | TRBD2 | TGTGCCAGCATCCGGGGGGACACCGGGGAGCTGTTTTTT | CASIRGDTGELFF
many | TRBJ2-2 | TRBV12-3/TRBV12-4 | TRBD2 | TGTGCCAGCACCGGCGCTTGGGGGGGGAACACCGGGGAGCTGTTTTTT | CASTGAWGGNTGELFF
. | TRBJ2-1 | TRBV2 | TRBD2 | TGTGCCAGCAGTGAGCTAGCGGGGTCTTCGGGTGAGCAGTTCTTC | CASSELAGSSGEQFF
. | TRBJ2-5 | TRBV20-1 | . | TGCAGTGCTAGAGATGGCCAGGGCAACCCAGAGACCCAGTACTTC | CSARDGQGNPETQYF
few | TRBJ1-4 | TRBV3-1 | . | TGTGCCAGCAGCCAAACAGCCCCTCTTGGTAATGAAAAACTGTTTTTT | CASSQTAPLGNEKLFF
. | TRBJ1-1 | TRBV20-1 | . | TGCAGTGCCCCGGGGAGTGCGCCCACTGAAGCTTTCTTT | CSAPGSAPTEAFF
. | TRBJ2-2 | TRBV6-2/TRBV6-3 | TRBD1 | TGTGCCAGCAGTTACATGACAGGGATGGACACCGGGGAGCTGTTTTTT | CASSYMTGMDTGELFF
few | TRBJ1-1 | TRBV6-5 | . | TGTGCCAGCAGTTACTCGAGGCGGAACACTGAAGCTTTCTTT | CASSYSRRNTEAFF
. | TRBJ1-2 | TRBV12-3/TRBV12-4 | . | TGTGCCAGCAGTTGGGGGTTACAGAACTATGGCTACACCTTC | CASSWGLQNYGYTF
. | TRBJ1-6 | TRBV18 | . | TGTGCCAGCTCACTAAACGAAACTCCTAATTCACCCCTCCACTTT | CASSLNETPNSPLHF
many | TRBJ1-5 | TRBV24-1 | . | TGTGCCACCAGTCCAGGTTGGAATCAGCCCCAGCATTTT | CATSPGWNQPQHF